This entry lists 18 T cell receptor beta chains sequenced from one sample in a study of cytomegalovirus exposure and HLA in healthy donors. The PCR employed 60 Vbeta primers together with 13 Jbeta primers. The protocol was immunoSEQ multiplex PCR, while the TCRdb copy is restricted to in-frame clones and leaves out a portion. The sample has tens of thousands of clones, over 65% seen once. Source material: PBMCs. These receptor sequences come from a woman between 35 and 50 years old in good health and CMV-seropositive.

This clone turned up a few times. The chain couples TRBV19 to TRBJ2-1; TRBD2 matches at 12 bases. The ends lost 7 bases at V and 7 bases at J; junction bases unmatched: 8. From germline, CDR1 is LNHDA and CDR2 SQIVND (reference sequence). This CDR3 is 15 amino acids long. CDR3 sequence: CASIGGLAGQNEQFF. CDR3 DNA: TGTGCCAGTATTGGGGGACTAGCGGGCCAGAATGAGCAGTTCTTC.

The chain couples TRBV19 to TRBJ1-2, with 9 bases matching TRBD1. The germline gives CDR1 LNHDA, CDR2 SQIVND (reference sequence). The CDR3 is 14 amino acids. With V trimmed by 2 bases and J by 8 bases, 6 bases remained unmatched. CDR3 region: CASSITWDREGYTF. Written as DNA, the CDR3 is TGTGCCAGTAGTATAACGTGGGACAGGGAAGGCTACACCTTC.

V and J are TRBV19 and TRBJ2-1, with 9 nucleotides matching TRBD1. V gave up 7 bases and J gave up 3 bases; unmatched junction bases: 7. Germline CDR1 is LNHDA and CDR2 is SQIVND (reference sequence). This CDR3 region has 15 residues. The CDR3 sequence is CASIPGTGNYNEQFF. CDR3 DNA sequence: TGTGCCAGTATCCCCGGGACAGGGAACTACAATGAGCAGTTCTTC. Complete variable domain (other parts from reference TRBV19 and TRBJ2-1): DGGITQSPKYLFRKEGQNVTLSCEQNLNHDAMYWYRQDPGQGLRLIYYSQIVNDFQKGDIAEGYSVSREKKESFPLTVTSAQKNPTAFYLCASIPGTGNYNEQFFGPGTRLTVL.

This clone was picked up a small number of times. The chain combines TRBV6-6 with TRBJ2-7; a weak D match, TRBD2 (5 bases). The CDR3 length is 15 residues. Trimming removed 2 bases at V and 1 base at J, with 12 bases between. Germline assignment: CDR1 MNHNY and CDR2 SVGAGI (reference sequence). CDR3 DNA sequence: TGTGCCAGCAGTTACCCTTTTCGAGGGTCCTACGAGCAGTACTTC. Protein sequence: CASSYPFRGSYEQYF.

The V call is TRBV11-2, the J call TRBJ2-2; D unclear. This CDR3 has 19 residues. Germline lookup yields CDR1 SGHAT and CDR2 FQNNGV. Trimming took 2 bases from V and 1 from J, leaving 20 bases between them. This CDR3 reads CASSLFSLFGGENTGELFF. CDR3 bases: TGTGCCAGCAGCTTATTTTCCCTATTTGGCGGAGAGAACACCGGGGAGCTGTTTTTT. Filled out from reference TRBV11-2 and TRBJ2-2, the complete variable domain reads EAGVAQSPRYKIIEKRQSVAFWCNPISGHATLYWYQQILGQGPKLLIQFQNNGVVDDSQLPKDRFSAERLKGVDSTLKIQPAKLEDSAVYLCASSLFSLFGGENTGELFFGEGSRLTVL.

This chain joins TRBV5-6 and TRBJ1-2; 10 nucleotides align to TRBD1. This CDR3 spans 16 amino acids. V shed 0 bases, J shed 1 base, and the junction held 3 bases outside the gene matches. Per germline, CDR1 SGHDT and CDR2 YYEEEE. CDR3 bases: TGTGCCAGCAGCTTGGGGACAGGGGGTGTTAACTATGGCTACACCTTC. Amino acid sequence: CASSLGTGGVNYGYTF.

The chain combines TRBV19 with TRBJ1-2; D possibly corresponds to TRBD1 (6 bases). With 3 bases removed from V and 6 bases from J, the gap between germline ends came to 11 bases. The CDR3 totals 13 residues. Germline V gene sequence: CDR1 LNHDA, CDR2 SQIVND (reference sequence). This chain's CDR3 is CASSIVRDNGYTF. CDR3 nucleotides: TGTGCCAGTAGTATTGTAAGGGACAATGGCTACACCTTC. The full variable domain, rest sourced from reference TRBV19 and TRBJ1-2, is DGGITQSPKYLFRKEGQNVTLSCEQNLNHDAMYWYRQDPGQGLRLIYYSQIVNDFQKGDIAEGYSVSREKKESFPLTVTSAQKNPTAFYLCASSIVRDNGYTFGSGTRLTVV.

Only one count was recorded for this clone. The chain employs TRBV18 and TRBJ2-1, with D unclear. The CDR3 extends over 12 amino acids. Germline assignment: CDR1 KGHSH and CDR2 LQKENI. Deletions cut 2 bases from V and 6 bases from J, with 5 bases between. The CDR3: CASSPASNEQFF. CDR3 bases: TGTGCCAGCTCACCAGCTAGCAATGAGCAGTTCTTC.

This chain joins TRBV7-3 and TRBJ2-5; 7 bases align to TRBD1. Matching the DNA end better, TRBJ2-7 makes the J call doubtful. The germline gives CDR1 SGHTA, CDR2 FQGTGA. The CDR3 covers 14 residues. The CDR3 nucleotides are TGTGCCAGCAGTTCCACAGGGGACTCCTACGAGCAGTACTTC. The encoded protein is CASSSTGDSYEQYF.

This clone occurred a few times. CDR3 nucleotide sequence: TGTGCCAGTAGACCCACGAGGACAGCCTCCTCCTACGAGCAGTACTTC. Translation gives CASRPTRTASSYEQYF. The chain has TRBV19 and TRBJ2-7; tentative D call: TRBD1 (6 bases). CDR3 length: 16 amino acids. CDR1 is LNHDA and CDR2 is SQIVND in the germline V gene (reference sequence). V gave up 6 bases and J gave up 0 bases, with 18 bases separating them.

The V gene is TRBV19, the J gene TRBJ2-1; D perhaps matches TRBD1 (5 bases). The germline V gene encodes CDR1 LNHDA and CDR2 SQIVND (reference sequence). The CDR3 is 13 residues long. V lost 3 bases and J 7 bases, leaving 10 bases between the germline ends. The DNA of the CDR3 is TGTGCCAGTAGTATTGCTGGGGCAAATGAGCAGTTCTTC. It is translated as CASSIAGANEQFF.

This clone was seen a handful of times. V is TRBV5-4 and J is TRBJ2-2, with 11 bases that match TRBD2. This CDR3 spans 17 amino acids. CDR1 and CDR2 from the germline V gene are SGHNT and YYREEE (reference sequence). Trimming cost V 0 bases and J 7 bases; bases outside gene matches: 8. CDR3 in DNA: TGTGCCAGCAGCTTGGAATGGACTAGCGGGCCGGACGGGGAGCTGTTTTTT. Protein: CASSLEWTSGPDGELFF.

The chain carries TRBV25-1 and TRBJ2-5; maybe TRBD2 (6 bases). The J call is uncertain, as TRBJ2-7 better fits the DNA end. The germline V gene has CDR1 MGHDK and CDR2 SYGVNS. The CDR3 runs to 14 residues. CDR3 in amino acids: CASSVEGQIYEQYF. CDR3 bases: TGTGCCAGCAGTGTGGAGGGTCAGATTTACGAGCAGTACTTC.

The gene calls are TRBV9 and TRBJ2-7; the match to TRBD1 covers 8 bases. The V gene's germline CDR1 is SGDLS and CDR2 YYNGEE. The junction had 10 bases not matched to a gene; V was cut back by 0 bases and J by 5 bases. The CDR3 consists of 16 residues. CDR3 sequence (DNA): TGTGCCAGCAGCGTAGAGAGTGGGAGGACAGGGCACGAGCAGTACTTC. Translation: CASSVESGRTGHEQYF.

The chain carries TRBV13 and TRBJ2-7; no firm D call. V was clipped by 3 bases and J by 7 bases, with 13 bases between them. In germline, CDR1 is PRHDT, CDR2 FYEKMQ (reference sequence). The CDR3 is 13 amino acids. The CDR3 bases are TGTGCCAGCAGCTTTGGTGGCTCGCGGGAGCAGTACTTC. Its translation is CASSFGGSREQYF.

The V call is TRBV11-2, the J call TRBJ2-7, with 11 bases matching TRBD2. The germline V gene has CDR1 SGHAT and CDR2 FQNNGV. After removal of 3 bases from V and 2 bases from J, the junction contained 3 bases not matched to a gene. The CDR3 length is 15 residues. CDR3 sequence: CASSLGLAVTYEQYF. The CDR3 DNA follows: TGTGCCAGCAGCTTGGGACTAGCGGTAACCTACGAGCAGTACTTC.

As to this clone: The junction departs from germline at one end; a sequencing error may be responsible. The rearrangement links TRBV14 to TRBJ2-7, with a possible D match to TRBD1 (6 bases). The CDR3 totals 11 residues. Germline loops: CDR1 SGHDN, CDR2 FVKESK. The CDR3 nucleotides are TGTGCCCTAAAACAGGGTCACGAGCGGTACTTC. It specifies CALKQGHERYF.

This chain uses TRBV2 with TRBJ2-7; 10 nucleotides align to TRBD1. The CDR3 is 15 residues long. The ends lost 3 bases at V and 4 bases at J; junction bases unmatched: 6. The V gene's germline CDR1 is SNHLY and CDR2 FYNNEI. The CDR3 spells CASSEVTGGRYEQYF. The CDR3 DNA follows: TGTGCCAGCAGTGAGGTGACAGGGGGCAGGTACGAGCAGTACTTC.